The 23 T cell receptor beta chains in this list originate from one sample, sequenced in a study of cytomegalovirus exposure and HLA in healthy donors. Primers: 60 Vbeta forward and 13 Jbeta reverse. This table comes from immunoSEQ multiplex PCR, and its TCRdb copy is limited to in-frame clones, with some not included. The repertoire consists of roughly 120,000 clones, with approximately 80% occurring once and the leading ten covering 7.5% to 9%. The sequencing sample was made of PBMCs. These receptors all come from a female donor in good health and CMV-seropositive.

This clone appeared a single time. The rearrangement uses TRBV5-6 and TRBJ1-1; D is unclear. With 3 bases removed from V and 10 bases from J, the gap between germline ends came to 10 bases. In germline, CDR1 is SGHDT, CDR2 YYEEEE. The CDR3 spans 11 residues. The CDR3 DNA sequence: TGTGCCAGCAGCTCAGGATTCGGAGCTTTCTTT. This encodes CASSSGFGAFF.

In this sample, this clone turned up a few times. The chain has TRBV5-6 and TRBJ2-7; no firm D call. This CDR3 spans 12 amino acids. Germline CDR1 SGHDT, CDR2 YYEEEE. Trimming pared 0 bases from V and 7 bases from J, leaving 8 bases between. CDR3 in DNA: TGTGCCAGCAGCTTGGGAGGAAGAGAGCAGTACTTC. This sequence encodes CASSLGGREQYF.

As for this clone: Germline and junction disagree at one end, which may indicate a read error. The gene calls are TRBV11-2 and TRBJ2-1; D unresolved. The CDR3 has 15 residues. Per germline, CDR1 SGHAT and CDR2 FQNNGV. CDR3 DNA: TGTGCCAGCAGCTTCGATGGTGACTCCCACAATGAGCAGTTCTTC. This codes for CASSFDGDSHNEQFF.

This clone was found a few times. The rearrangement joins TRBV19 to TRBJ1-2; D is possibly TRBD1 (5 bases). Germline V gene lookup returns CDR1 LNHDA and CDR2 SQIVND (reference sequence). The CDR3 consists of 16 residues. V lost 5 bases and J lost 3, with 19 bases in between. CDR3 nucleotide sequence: TGTGCCAGTAGTGCGCGTGGTACAGGTATATACTATGGCTACACCTTC. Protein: CASSARGTGIYYGYTF.

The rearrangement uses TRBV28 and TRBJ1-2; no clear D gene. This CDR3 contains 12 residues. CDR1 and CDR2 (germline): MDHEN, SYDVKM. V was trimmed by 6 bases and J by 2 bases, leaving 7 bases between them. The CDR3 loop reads CASSTVNYGYTF. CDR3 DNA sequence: TGTGCCAGCAGCACAGTCAACTATGGCTACACCTTC.

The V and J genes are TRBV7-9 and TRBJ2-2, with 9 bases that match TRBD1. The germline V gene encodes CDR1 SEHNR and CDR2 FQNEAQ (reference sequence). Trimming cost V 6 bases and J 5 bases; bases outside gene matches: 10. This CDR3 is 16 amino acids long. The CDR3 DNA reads TGTGCCAGCAGGCCATACCGGGACAGGGAGACCGGGGAGCTGTTTTTT. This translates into CASRPYRDRETGELFF.

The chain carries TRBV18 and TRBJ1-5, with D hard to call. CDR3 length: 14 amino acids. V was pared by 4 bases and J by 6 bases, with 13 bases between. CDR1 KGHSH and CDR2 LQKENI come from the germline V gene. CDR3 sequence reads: CASSQGGRGQPQHF. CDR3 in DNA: TGTGCCAGCTCACAGGGAGGGCGGGGTCAGCCCCAGCATTTT. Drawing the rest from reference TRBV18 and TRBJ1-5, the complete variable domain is NAGVMQNPRHLVRRRGQEARLRCSPMKGHSHVYWYRQLPEEGLKFMVYLQKENIIDESGMPKERFSAEFPKEGPSILRIQQVVRGDSAAYFCASSQGGRGQPQHFGDGTRLSIL.

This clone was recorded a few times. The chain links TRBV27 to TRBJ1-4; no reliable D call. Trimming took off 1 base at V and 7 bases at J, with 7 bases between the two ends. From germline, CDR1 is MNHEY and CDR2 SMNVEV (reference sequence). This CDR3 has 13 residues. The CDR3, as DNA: TGTGCCAGCAGTTTATATTTCGGTGAAAAACTGTTTTTT. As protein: CASSLYFGEKLFF.

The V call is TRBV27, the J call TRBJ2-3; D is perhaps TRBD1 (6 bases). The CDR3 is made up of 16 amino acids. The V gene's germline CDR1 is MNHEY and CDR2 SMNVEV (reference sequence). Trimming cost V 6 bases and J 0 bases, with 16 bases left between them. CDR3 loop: CASRDWTASSTDTQYF. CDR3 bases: TGTGCCAGCAGGGATTGGACAGCCTCTAGCACAGATACGCAGTATTTT.

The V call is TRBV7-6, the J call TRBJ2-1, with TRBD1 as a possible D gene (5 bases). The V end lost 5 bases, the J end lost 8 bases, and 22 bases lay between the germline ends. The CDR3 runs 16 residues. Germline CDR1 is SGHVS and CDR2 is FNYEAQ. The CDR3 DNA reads TGTGCCAGCAGCAGAAGACGGGCAGGGAATGGGGATGAGCAGTTCTTC. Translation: CASSRRRAGNGDEQFF.

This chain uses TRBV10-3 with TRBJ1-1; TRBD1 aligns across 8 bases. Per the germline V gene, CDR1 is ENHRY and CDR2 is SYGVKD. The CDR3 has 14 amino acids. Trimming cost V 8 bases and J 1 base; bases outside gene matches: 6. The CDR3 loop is CAIQTGGTNTEAFF. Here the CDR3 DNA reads TGTGCCATCCAAACAGGGGGGACGAACACTGAAGCTTTCTTT.

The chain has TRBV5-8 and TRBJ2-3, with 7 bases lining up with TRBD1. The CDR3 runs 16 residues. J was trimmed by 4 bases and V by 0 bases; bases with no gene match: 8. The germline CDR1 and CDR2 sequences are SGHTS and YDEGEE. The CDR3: CASSLAVGGGPDTQYF. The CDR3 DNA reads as TGTGCCAGCAGCTTGGCCGTAGGGGGCGGCCCAGATACGCAGTATTTT. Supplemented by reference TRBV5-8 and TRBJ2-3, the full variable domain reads EAGVTQSPTHLIKTRGQQATLRCSPISGHTSVYWYQQALGLGLQFLLWYDEGEERNRGNFPPRFSGRQFPNYSSELNVNALELEDSALYLCASSLAVGGGPDTQYFGPGTRLTVL.

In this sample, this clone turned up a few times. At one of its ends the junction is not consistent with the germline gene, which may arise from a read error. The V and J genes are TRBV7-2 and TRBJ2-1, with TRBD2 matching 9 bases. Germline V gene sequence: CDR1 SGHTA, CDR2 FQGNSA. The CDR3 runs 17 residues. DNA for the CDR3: TGTGCCAGCAGATTAGGGTCGGGACTAGCAAGCCCCAATGAGCAGTTCTTC. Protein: CASRLGSGLASPNEQFF.

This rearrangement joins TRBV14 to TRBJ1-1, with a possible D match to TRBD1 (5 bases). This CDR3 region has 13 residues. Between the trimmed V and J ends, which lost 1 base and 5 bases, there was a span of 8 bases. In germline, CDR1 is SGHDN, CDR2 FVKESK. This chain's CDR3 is CASSQVRGTEAFF. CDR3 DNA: TGTGCCAGCAGCCAAGTCCGGGGGACTGAAGCTTTCTTT.

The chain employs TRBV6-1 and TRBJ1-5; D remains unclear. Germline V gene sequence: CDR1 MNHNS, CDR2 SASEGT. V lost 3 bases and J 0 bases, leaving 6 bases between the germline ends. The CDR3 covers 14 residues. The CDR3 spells CASSEYNSNQPQHF. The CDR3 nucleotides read TGTGCCAGCAGTGAGTACAATAGCAATCAGCCCCAGCATTTT.

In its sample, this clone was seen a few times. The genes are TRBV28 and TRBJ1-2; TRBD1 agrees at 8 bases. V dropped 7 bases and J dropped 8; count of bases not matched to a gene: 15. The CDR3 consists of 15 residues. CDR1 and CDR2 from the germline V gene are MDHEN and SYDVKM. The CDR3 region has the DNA TGTGCCAGCACTCGACCCGGACAGGGTCGTAGCGGCTACACCTTC. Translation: CASTRPGQGRSGYTF.

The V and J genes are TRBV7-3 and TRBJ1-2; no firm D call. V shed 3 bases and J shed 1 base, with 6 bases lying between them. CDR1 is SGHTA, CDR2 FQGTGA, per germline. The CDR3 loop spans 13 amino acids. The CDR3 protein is CASSLANNYGYTF. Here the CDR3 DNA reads TGTGCCAGCAGCTTGGCCAATAACTATGGCTACACCTTC.

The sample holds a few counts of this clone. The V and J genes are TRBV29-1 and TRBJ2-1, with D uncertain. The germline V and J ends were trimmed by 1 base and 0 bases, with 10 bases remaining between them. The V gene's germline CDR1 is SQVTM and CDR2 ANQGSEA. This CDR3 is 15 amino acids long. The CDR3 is CSVEVPGLSYNEQFF. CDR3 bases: TGCAGCGTTGAAGTCCCAGGCCTCTCCTACAATGAGCAGTTCTTC.

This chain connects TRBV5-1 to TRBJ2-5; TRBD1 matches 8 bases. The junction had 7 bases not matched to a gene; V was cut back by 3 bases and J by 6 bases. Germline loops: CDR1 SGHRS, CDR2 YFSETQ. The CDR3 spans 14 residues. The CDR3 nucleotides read TGCGCCAGCAGCTCAACCGACAGGGGTAAGACCCAGTACTTC. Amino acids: CASSSTDRGKTQYF.

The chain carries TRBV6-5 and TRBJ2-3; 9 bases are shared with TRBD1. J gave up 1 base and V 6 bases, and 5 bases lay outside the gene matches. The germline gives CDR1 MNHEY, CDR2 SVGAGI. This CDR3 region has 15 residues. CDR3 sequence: CASRGTGTRTDTQYF. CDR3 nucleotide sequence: TGTGCCAGCAGGGGGACAGGGACACGCACAGATACGCAGTATTTT.

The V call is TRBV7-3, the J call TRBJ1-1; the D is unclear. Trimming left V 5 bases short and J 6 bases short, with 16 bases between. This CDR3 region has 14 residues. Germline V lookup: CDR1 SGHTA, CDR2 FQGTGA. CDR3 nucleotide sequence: TGTGCCAGCAGCCTAGGTTCAACAAGCCCTGAAGCTTTCTTT. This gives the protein CASSLGSTSPEAFF. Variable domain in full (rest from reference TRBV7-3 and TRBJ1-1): GAGVSQTPSNKVTEKGKYVELRCDPISGHTALYWYRQSLGQGPEFLIYFQGTGAADDSGLPNDRFFAVRPEGSVSTLKIQRTERGDSAVYLCASSLGSTSPEAFFGQGTRLTVV.

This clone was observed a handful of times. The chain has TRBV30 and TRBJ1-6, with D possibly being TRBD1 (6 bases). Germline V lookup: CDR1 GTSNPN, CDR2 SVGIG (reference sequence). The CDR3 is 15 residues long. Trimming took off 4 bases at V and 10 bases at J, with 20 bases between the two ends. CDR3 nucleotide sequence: TGTGCCTGGACTAACCGGGGGGCGCAGGGCTCACCCCTCCACTTT. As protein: CAWTNRGAQGSPLHF.

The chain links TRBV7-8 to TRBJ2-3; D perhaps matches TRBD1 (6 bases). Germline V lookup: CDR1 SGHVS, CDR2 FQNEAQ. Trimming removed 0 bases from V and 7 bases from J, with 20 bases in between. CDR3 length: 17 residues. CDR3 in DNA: TGTGCCAGCAGCTTAGCTCCCAGGGGTCCTCTTACGCATACGCAGTATTTT. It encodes CASSLAPRGPLTHTQYF.